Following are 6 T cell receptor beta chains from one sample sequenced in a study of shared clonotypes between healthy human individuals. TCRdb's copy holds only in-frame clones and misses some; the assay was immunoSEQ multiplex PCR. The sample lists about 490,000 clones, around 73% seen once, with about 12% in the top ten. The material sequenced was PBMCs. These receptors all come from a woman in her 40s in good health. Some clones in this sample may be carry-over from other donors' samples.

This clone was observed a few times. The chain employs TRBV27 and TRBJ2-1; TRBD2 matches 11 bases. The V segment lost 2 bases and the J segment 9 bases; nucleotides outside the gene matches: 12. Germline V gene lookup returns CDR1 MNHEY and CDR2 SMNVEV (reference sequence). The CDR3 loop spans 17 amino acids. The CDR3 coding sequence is TGTGCCAGCAGTTTAAGAGGCATTAGCGGGAGGGCCCCTGAGCAGTTCTTC. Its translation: CASSLRGISGRAPEQFF.

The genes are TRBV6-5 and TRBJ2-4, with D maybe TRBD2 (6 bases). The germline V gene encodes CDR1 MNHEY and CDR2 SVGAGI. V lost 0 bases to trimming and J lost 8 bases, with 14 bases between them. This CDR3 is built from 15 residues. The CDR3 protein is CASSYSTGRGYIQYF. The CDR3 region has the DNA TGTGCCAGCAGTTACTCGACCGGGAGAGGATACATTCAGTACTTC.

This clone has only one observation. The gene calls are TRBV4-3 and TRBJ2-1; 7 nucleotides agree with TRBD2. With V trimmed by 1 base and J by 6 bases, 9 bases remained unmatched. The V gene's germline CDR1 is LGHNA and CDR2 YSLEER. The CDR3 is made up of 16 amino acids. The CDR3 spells CASSQGSPGGLNEQFF. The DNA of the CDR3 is TGCGCCAGCAGCCAAGGATCCCCGGGGGGACTCAATGAGCAGTTCTTC.

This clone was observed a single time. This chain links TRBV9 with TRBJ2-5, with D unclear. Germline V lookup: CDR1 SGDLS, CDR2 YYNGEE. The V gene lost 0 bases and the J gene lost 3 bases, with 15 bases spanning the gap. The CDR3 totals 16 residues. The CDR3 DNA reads TGTGCCAGCAGCGTAGGTTCCTGGGTTAGGGAAGAGACCCAGTACTTC. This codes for CASSVGSWVREETQYF.

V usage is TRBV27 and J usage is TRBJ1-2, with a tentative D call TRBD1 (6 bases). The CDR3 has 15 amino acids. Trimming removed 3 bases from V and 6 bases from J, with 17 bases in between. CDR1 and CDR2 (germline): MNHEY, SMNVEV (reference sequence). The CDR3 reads CASSFLQGSSDGYTF. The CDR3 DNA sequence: TGTGCCAGCAGTTTCTTACAGGGAAGCTCAGATGGCTACACCTTC.

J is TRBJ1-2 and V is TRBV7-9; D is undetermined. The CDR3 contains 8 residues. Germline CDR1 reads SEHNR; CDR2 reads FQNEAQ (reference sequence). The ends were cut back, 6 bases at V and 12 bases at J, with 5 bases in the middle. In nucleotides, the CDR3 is TGTGCCAGCAGTTGGGACACCTTC. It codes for CASSWDTF.